Listed below are T cell receptor beta chains from one sample, sequenced in a study of shared clonotypes between healthy human individuals. Only in-frame clones appear in the TCRdb table, and some are missing; sequencing was by immunoSEQ multiplex PCR. Here the sample spans roughly 95,000 clones, about half being singletons. Sequencing was carried out using PBMCs. The receptors stem from a woman in her thirties or forties in good health. Some clones in this sample may be carry-over from other donors' samples. Both conserved end residues are part of each CDR3. Fields, in order: clone size, V gene, D gene, J gene, CDR3 protein, CDR3 DNA. The D gene is left open where the match is weak. Clone size is stated in some rows and not others, as once, few, many or a class when expanded.

>NA|TRBV25-1|NA|TRBJ1-5
CARVELGQPQHF
TGTGCGCGGGTGGAATTAGGTCAGCCCCAGCATTTT
>NA|TRBV7-2|TRBD1|TRBJ2-7
CASSPTAGTGREQYF
TGTGCCAGCAGCCCAACAGCCGGGACAGGGCGCGAGCAGTACTTC
>once|TRBV7-2|NA|TRBJ2-7
CASSFQGQTYEQYF
TGTGCCAGCAGCTTCCAGGGACAAACCTACGAGCAGTACTTC
>many|TRBV2|TRBD1|TRBJ1-5
CASSGGRGPGQPQHF
TGTGCCAGCAGTGGGGGCAGGGGGCCAGGTCAGCCCCAGCATTTT
>NA|TRBV29-1|TRBD2|TRBJ2-5
CSVRRGSEETQYF
TGCAGCGTCCGCCGCGGGAGCGAAGAGACCCAGTACTTC
>NA|TRBV27|NA|TRBJ1-4
CASSFRGTHTSEKLFF
TGTGCCAGCAGTTTTAGGGGGACCCATACTAGTGAAAAACTGTTTTTT
>NA|TRBV30|TRBD2|TRBJ2-1
CAWSVRASGVFGAQFF
TGTGCCTGGAGTGTACGGGCTAGCGGGGTCTTCGGGGCGCAGTTCTTC
>many|TRBV28|NA|TRBJ2-7
CASTQGGTPYEQYF
TGTGCCAGCACCCAAGGGGGAACTCCTTACGAGCAGTACTTC
>few|TRBV18|NA|TRBJ1-5
CASSPNGNQPQHF
TGTGCCAGCTCACCAAACGGCAATCAGCCCCAGCATTTT
>medium-sized|TRBV7-7|TRBD2|TRBJ2-5
CASSPPTSALEAAQYF
TGTGCTAGCAGCCCCCCGACTAGCGCCTTAGAGGCGGCCCAGTACTTC
>many|TRBV4-1|TRBD2|TRBJ2-1
CASSQEYGRLYNEQFF
TGCGCCAGCAGCCAAGAATACGGGAGGCTGTACAATGAGCAGTTCTTC
>NA|TRBV6-1|NA|TRBJ2-7
CASSRGGTYEQYF
TGTGCCAGCAGCCGAGGAGGGACCTACGAGCAGTACTTC
>few|TRBV7-2|NA|TRBJ2-2
CASSSDFGGELFF
TGTGCCAGCAGCTCCGATTTTGGCGGGGAGCTGTTTTTT
>once|TRBV5-1|TRBD1|TRBJ1-2
CASSLRTGMDYGYTF
TGCGCCAGCAGCCTAAGGACAGGGATGGACTATGGCTACACCTTC
>NA|TRBV23-1|NA|TRBJ2-7
CASSRVTYPF
TGCGCCAGCAGTCGGGTCACTTATCCTTTC
>NA|TRBV21-1|NA|TRBJ1-6
CASSKGAGQNSPLHF
TGTGCCAGCAGCAAAGGGGCGGGGCAAAATTCACCCCTCCACTTT
>many|TRBV6-4|TRBD2|TRBJ2-7
CASSETSGSYNEQYF
TGTGCCAGCAGCGAAACTAGCGGGAGTTACAACGAGCAGTACTTC
>few|TRBV2|TRBD1|TRBJ2-7
CASKQGGSSYEQYF
TGTGCCAGCAAACAGGGGGGTAGCTCCTACGAGCAGTACTTC
>NA|TRBV6-5|NA|TRBJ1-5
CASSEGAGLQPQHF
TGTGCCAGCAGTGAGGGAGCTGGGCTTCAGCCCCAGCATTTT
>NA|TRBV2|NA|TRBJ2-1
CASSERWEGNEQFF
TGTGCCAGCAGTGAAAGGTGGGAAGGGAATGAGCAGTTCTTC
>many|TRBV7-9|NA|TRBJ2-3
CASMGSTDTQYF
TGTGCCAGCATGGGGAGCACAGATACGCAGTATTTT
>NA|TRBV7-2|NA|TRBJ2-3
CASSLGYGDTQYF
TGTGCCAGCAGCCTGGGGTATGGAGATACGCAGTATTTT
>NA|TRBV28|TRBD2|TRBJ2-3
CASSYGGRPRNTQYF
TGTGCCAGCTCATATGGCGGGAGGCCCAGGAATACGCAGTATTTT
>NA|TRBV9|TRBD2|TRBJ2-7
CASSVGGLAGVGEQYF
TGTGCCAGCAGCGTAGGGGGACTAGCGGGAGTCGGCGAGCAGTACTTC
>NA|TRBV30|TRBD1|TRBJ2-1
CAWTQGATSYNEQFF
TGTGCCTGGACCCAGGGGGCCACCTCCTACAATGAGCAGTTCTTC
>once|TRBV9|NA|TRBJ2-3
CASSVVGTDTQYF
TGTGCCAGCAGCGTAGTTGGTACAGATACGCAGTATTTT
>NA|TRBV28|NA|TRBJ1-2
CASLGGGRMASGYTF
TGTGCCAGCCTTGGGGGGGGGCGAATGGCATCTGGCTACACCTTC